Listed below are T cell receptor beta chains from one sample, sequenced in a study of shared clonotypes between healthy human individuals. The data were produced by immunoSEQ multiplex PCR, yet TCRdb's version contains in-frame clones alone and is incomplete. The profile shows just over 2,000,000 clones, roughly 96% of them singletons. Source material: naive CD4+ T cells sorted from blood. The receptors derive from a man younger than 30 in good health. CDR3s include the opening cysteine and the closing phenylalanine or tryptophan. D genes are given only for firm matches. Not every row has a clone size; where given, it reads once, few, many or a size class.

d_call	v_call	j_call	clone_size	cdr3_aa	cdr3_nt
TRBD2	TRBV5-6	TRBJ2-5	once	CASSFGPAGGQQETQYF	TGTGCCAGCAGTTTCGGCCCGGCGGGGGGTCAACAAGAGACCCAGTACTTC
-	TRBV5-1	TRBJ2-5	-	CASSLFAGHGETQYF	TGCGCCAGCAGCTTGTTTGCAGGCCATGGAGAGACCCAGTACTTC
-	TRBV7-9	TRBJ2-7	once	CASSLISSGQYF	TGTGCCAGCAGCTTAATCTCCTCCGGGCAGTACTTC
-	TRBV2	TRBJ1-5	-	CASSDSASPSNQPQHF	TGTGCCAGCAGTGACAGTGCGTCCCCCAGCAATCAGCCCCAGCATTTT
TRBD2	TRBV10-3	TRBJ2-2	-	CAISEGAGGGGELFF	TGTGCCATCAGTGAGGGAGCGGGAGGAGGCGGGGAGCTGTTTTTT
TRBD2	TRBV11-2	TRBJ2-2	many	CASSGLAVNTGELFF	TGTGCCAGCAGCGGACTAGCGGTCAACACCGGGGAGCTGTTTTTT
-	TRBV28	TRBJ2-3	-	CASVPPPGQPTDTQYF	TGTGCCAGCGTCCCACCCCCGGGGCAGCCCACAGATACGCAGTATTTT
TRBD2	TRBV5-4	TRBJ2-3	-	CASSLAGGTDTQYF	TGTGCCAGCAGCTTAGCGGGAGGTACAGATACGCAGTATTTT
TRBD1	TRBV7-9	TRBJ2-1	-	CASSLGQGSVTEQFF	TGTGCCAGCAGCTTGGGACAGGGGAGCGTGACTGAGCAGTTCTTC
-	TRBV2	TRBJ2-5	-	CASKRGIQETQYF	TGTGCCAGCAAAAGGGGCATACAAGAGACCCAGTACTTC
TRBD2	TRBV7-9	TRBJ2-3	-	CASSLIVLGGRTDTQYF	TGTGCCAGCAGCTTGATTGTCTTAGGCGGGAGAACAGATACGCAGTATTTT
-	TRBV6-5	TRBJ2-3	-	CASRHTDRTDTQYF	TGTGCCAGCAGACACACAGACAGAACAGATACGCAGTATTTT
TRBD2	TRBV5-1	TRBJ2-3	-	CASSAASGSNTDTQYF	TGCGCCAGCAGCGCCGCTAGCGGGAGCAACACAGATACGCAGTATTTT
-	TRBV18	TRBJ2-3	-	CASSPRRDSTDTQYF	TGTGCCAGCTCACCTAGGAGGGATAGCACAGATACGCAGTATTTT
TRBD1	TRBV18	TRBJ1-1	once	CASSGDRGNTEAFF	TGTGCCAGCTCAGGGGACAGAGGGAACACTGAAGCTTTCTTT
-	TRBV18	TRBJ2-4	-	CASSPPTVAALAKNIQYF	TGTGCCAGCTCACCACCTACAGTGGCCGCACTAGCCAAAAACATTCAGTACTTC
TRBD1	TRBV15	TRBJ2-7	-	CATSRAPDRGVRLPYEQYF	TGTGCCACCAGCAGAGCCCCGGACAGGGGGGTAAGACTCCCCTACGAGCAGTACTTC
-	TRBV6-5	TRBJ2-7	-	CASSFEVGSYEQYF	TGTGCCAGCAGTTTCGAAGTCGGGTCCTACGAGCAGTACTTC
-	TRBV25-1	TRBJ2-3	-	CASSPAGTDTQYF	TGTGCCAGCAGTCCAGCCGGGACAGATACGCAGTATTTT
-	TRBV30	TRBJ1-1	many	CAWSVQGGFAEAFF	TGTGCCTGGAGTGTACAGGGCGGGTTCGCTGAAGCTTTCTTT
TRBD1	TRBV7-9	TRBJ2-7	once	CASSLGQATYEQYF	TGTGCCAGCAGCCTAGGACAGGCAACCTACGAGCAGTACTTC
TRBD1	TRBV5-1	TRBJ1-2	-	CASSLATGTANYGYTF	TGCGCCAGCAGCTTGGCTACCGGGACAGCCAACTATGGCTACACCTTC
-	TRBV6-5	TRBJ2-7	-	CASSPRRSANYEQYF	TGTGCCAGCAGCCCGAGGCGTAGCGCGAACTACGAGCAGTACTTC
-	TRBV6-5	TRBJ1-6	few	CASTRGNSPLHF	TGTGCCAGCACCAGAGGCAATTCACCCCTCCACTTT
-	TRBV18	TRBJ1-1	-	CASSPPMGDIFEAFF	TGTGCCAGCTCACCACCAATGGGAGACATATTTGAAGCTTTCTTT
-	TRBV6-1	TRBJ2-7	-	CASSSDRPYEQYF	TGTGCCAGCAGTTCCGACAGACCCTACGAGCAGTACTTC
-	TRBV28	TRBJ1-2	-	CASGGTGANYGYTF	TGTGCCAGCGGGGGGACGGGAGCTAACTATGGCTACACCTTC
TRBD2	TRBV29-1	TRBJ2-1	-	CSVVSSGPSYNEQFF	TGCAGCGTTGTGTCTAGCGGTCCCTCCTACAATGAGCAGTTCTTC
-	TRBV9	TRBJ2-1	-	CASSVGPYSYNEQFF	TGTGCCAGCAGCGTAGGACCCTACTCCTACAATGAGCAGTTCTTC
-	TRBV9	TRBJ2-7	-	CASSSIRPLEQYF	TGTGCCAGCTCCTCGATCCGACCCCTCGAGCAGTACTTC
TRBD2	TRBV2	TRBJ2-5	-	CASSPSSGGETQYF	TGTGCCAGCAGTCCGTCTAGCGGGGGAGAGACCCAGTACTTC
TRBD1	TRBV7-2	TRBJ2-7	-	CASSLTRTGGSYEQYF	TGTGCCAGCAGCCTCACCAGGACAGGGGGCTCCTACGAGCAGTACTTC
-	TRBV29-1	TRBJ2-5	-	CSVVVTRATLRQETQYF	TGCAGCGTTGTCGTGACCCGCGCCACGCTGAGACAAGAGACCCAGTACTTC
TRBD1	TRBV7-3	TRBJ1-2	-	CASSVGTGVDYTF	TGTGCCAGCAGCGTCGGGACAGGGGTTGATTACACCTTC
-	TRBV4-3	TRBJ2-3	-	CASSQDGGGYTDTQYF	TGCGCCAGCAGCCAAGATGGAGGGGGCTATACAGATACGCAGTATTTT
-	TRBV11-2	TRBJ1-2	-	CASSARGPTSGGYTF	TGTGCCAGCAGCGCCCGGGGGCCGACTAGCGGAGGCTACACCTTC
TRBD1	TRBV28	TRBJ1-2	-	CASRDRVFGYTF	TGTGCCAGCAGAGACAGGGTTTTTGGCTACACCTTC